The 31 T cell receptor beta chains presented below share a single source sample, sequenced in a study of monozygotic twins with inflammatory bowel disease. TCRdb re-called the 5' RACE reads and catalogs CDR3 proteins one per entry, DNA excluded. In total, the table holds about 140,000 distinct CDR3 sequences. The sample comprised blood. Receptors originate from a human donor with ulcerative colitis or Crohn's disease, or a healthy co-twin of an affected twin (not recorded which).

The CDR3 protein is CATSDPGLANEQFF. The chain has TRBV24-1 and TRBJ2-1; TCRdb reports TRBD2, a call that lacks DNA to check it against. Germline V gives CDR1 KGHDR, CDR2 SFDVKD. This CDR3 is 14 amino acids long.

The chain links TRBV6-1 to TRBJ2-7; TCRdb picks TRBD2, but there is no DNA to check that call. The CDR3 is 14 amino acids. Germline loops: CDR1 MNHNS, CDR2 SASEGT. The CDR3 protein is CASRSPGLAVEQYF.

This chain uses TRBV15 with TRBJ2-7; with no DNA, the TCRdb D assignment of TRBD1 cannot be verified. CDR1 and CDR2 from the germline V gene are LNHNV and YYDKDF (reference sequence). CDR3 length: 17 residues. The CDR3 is CATSRDRSGTGINEQYF.

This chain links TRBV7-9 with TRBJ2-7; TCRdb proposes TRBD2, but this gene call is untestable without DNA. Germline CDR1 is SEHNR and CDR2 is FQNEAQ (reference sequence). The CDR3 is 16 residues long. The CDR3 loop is CASSLAGGGSAYEQYF.

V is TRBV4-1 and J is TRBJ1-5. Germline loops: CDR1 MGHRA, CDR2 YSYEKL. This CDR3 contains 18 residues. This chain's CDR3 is CASSQDKRRIGRNQPQHF.

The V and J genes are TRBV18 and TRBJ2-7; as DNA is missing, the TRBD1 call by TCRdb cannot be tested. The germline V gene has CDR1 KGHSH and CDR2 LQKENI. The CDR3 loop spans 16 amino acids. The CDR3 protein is CASSPPGHLVSYEQYF.

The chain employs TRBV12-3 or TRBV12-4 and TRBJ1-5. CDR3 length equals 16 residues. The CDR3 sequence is CASSLANWGGNQPQHF.

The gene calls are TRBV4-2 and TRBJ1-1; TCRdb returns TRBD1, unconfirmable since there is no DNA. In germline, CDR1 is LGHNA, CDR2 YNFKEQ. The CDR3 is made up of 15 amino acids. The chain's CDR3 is CASSRGDRGYTEAFF.

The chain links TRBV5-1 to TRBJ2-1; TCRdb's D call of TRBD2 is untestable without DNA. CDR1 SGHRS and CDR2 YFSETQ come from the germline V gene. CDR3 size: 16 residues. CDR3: CASSTWTSGAHNEQFF.

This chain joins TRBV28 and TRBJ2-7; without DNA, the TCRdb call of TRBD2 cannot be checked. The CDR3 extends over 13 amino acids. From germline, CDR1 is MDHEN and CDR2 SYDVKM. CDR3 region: CASRVGLSYEQYF.

The chain's CDR3 is CASSLFGGGAADTQYF. The genes are TRBV7-3 and TRBJ2-3; the TCRdb D gene call, TRBD2, has no DNA to confirm it. Germline V CDR1 and CDR2: SGHTA, FQGTGA. The CDR3 consists of 16 residues.

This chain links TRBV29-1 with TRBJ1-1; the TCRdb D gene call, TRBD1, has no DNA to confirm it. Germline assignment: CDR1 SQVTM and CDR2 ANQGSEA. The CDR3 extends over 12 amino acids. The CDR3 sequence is CSASKQGAEAFF.

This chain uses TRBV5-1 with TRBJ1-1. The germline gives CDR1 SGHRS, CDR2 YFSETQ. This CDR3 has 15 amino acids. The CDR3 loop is CASSDKGTGDTEAFF.

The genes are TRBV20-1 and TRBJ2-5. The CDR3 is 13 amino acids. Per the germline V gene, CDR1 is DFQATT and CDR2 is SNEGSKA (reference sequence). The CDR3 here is CSARGQSQETQYF.

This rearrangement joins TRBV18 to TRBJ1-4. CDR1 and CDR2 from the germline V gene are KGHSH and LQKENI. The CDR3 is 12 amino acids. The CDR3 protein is CASSQTNEKLFF.

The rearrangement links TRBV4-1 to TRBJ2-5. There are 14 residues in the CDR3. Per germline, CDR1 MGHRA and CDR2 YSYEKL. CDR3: CASSQGYQYETQYF.

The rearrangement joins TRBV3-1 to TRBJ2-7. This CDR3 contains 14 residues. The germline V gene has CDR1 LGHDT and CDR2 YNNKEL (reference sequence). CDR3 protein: CASSLGLTSYEQYF.

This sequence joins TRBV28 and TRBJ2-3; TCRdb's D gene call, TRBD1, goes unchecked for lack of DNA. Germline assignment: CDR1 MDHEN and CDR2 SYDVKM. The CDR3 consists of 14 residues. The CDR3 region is CATIGDAPPYTQYF.

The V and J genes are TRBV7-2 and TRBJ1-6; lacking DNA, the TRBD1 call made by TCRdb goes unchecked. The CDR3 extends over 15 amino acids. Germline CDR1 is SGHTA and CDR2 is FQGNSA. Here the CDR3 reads CASSLQRGGNSPLHF.

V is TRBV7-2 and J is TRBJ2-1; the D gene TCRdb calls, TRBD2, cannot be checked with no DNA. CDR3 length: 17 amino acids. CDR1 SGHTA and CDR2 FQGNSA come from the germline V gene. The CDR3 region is CASSFGGAGLRSHEQFF.

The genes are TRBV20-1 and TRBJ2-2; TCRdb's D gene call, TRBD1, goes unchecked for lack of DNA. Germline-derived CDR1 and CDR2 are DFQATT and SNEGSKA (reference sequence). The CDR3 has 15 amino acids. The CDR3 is CSASPARGYTGELFF.

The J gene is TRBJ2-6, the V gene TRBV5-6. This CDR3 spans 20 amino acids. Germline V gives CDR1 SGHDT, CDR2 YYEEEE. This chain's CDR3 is CASSLSQRSIFFSGANVLTF. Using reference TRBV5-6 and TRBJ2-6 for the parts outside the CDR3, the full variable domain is DAGVTQSPTHLIKTRGQQVTLRCSPKSGHDTVSWYQQALGQGPQFIFQYYEEEERQRGNFPDRFSGHQFPNYSSELNVNALLLGDSALYLCASSLSQRSIFFSGANVLTFGAGSRLTVL.

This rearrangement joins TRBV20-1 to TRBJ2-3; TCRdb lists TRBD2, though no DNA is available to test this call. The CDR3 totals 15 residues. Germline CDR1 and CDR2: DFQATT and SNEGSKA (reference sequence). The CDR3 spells CSAYPAGGITDTQYF.

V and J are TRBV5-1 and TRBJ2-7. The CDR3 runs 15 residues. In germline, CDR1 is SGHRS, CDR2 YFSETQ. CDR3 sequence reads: CASRWFTSESYEQYF. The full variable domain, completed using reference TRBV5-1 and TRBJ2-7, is KAGVTQTPRYLIKTRGQQVTLSCSPISGHRSVSWYQQTPGQGLQFLFEYFSETQRNKGNFPGRFSGRQFSNSRSEMNVSTLELGDSALYLCASRWFTSESYEQYFGPGTRLTVT.

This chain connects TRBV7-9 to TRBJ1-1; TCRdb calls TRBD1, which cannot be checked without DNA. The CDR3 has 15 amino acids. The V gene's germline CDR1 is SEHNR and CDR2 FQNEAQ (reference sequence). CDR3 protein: CASSETGVMNTEAFF.

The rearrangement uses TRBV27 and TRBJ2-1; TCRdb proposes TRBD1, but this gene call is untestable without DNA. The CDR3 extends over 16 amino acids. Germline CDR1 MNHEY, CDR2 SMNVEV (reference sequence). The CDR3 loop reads CASSAGQGPIYNEQFF.

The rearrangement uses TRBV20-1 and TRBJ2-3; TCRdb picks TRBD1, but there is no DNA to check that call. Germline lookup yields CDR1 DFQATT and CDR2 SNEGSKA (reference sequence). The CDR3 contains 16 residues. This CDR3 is CSKPRGGGRVTDTQYF.

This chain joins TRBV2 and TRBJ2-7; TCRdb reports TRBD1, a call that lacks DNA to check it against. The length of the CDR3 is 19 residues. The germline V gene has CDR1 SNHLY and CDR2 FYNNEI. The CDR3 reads CASRGAFRTGFSNSYEQYF.

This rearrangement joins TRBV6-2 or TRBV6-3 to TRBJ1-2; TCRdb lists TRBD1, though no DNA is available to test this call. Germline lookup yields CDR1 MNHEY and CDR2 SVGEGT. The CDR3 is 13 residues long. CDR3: CASSPGQYSWYTF.

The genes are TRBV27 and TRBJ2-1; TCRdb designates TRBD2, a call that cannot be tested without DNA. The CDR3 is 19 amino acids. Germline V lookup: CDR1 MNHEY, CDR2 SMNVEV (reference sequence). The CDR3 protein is CASSLSGLAGEVSYNEQFF.

CDR3: CASSLDPPGRPYNEQFF. This sequence joins TRBV5-4 and TRBJ2-1; TCRdb gives TRBD2 as the D gene, but with no DNA this cannot be confirmed. The CDR3 is made up of 17 amino acids. Germline CDR1 SGHNT, CDR2 YYREEE (reference sequence).